This is a list of T cell receptor beta chains from one sample in a study of glioma-infiltrating T cells. One entry per CDR3 protein, called by TCRdb with MiXCR from the multiplex PCR reads. The sample carries about 110,000 distinct CDR3 sequences, about 25% recorded once. The sample taken for sequencing was glioma tissue, nonneoplastic brain tissue, or PBMCs (not recorded which). The receptors were sampled from a human donor with low-grade glioma or glioblastoma, undergoing nonglioma brain surgery, or in good health (not recorded which). Each CDR3 is given with its conserved first and last residue. A D gene is named only where the DNA matches it firmly. Only some rows state a clone size, as once, few, many or a class for expanded clones.

v_gene	d_gene	abundance	j_gene	CDR3nt	CDR3aa
TRBV4-1	-	-	TRBJ2-3	TGCGCCAGCAGCCAAGCGCCCCCAGGGGCTATTAGGGATACGCAGTATTTT	CASSQAPPGAIRDTQYF
TRBV27	TRBD1	few	TRBJ1-1	TGTGTTAGCAGTTTTGGTGTTCGACAGGGATCCAGCACTGAAGCTTTCTTT	CVSSFGVRQGSSTEAFF
TRBV4-3	-	many	TRBJ1-1	TGCGCCAGCAGCCGGTACGGGGGGAACACTGAAGCTTTCTTT	CASSRYGGNTEAFF
TRBV29-1	-	many	TRBJ2-5	TGCAGCGTGGCCGACACCCTCCAAGAGACCCAGTACTTC	CSVADTLQETQYF
TRBV7-3	-	many	TRBJ2-2	TGTGCCAGCAGCAGCCGGGACCTACCCACCGGGGAGCTGTTTTTT	CASSSRDLPTGELFF
TRBV15	-	many	TRBJ1-3	TGTGCCACCAGCATGGGGTCTGGAAACACCATATATTTT	CATSMGSGNTIYF
TRBV19	TRBD1	few	TRBJ1-6	TGTGCCGGTAGTATACAGACGACAGGGAATTCACCCCTCCACTTT	CAGSIQTTGNSPLHF
TRBV5-4	TRBD1	-	TRBJ1-2	TGTGCCAGCAGCCAAGGGACAGGGGGAATTTATGGCTACACCTTC	CASSQGTGGIYGYTF
TRBV2	-	many	TRBJ2-1	TGTGCCAGCCGGGGAGAGGGCGCGGGCTACAATGAGCAGTTCTTC	CASRGEGAGYNEQFF
TRBV5-1	-	many	TRBJ1-1	TGCGCCAGCAGTGCGGACGTGAACACTGAAGCTTTCTTT	CASSADVNTEAFF
TRBV2	TRBD1	many	TRBJ1-1	TGTGCCAGCAGTGAGGGGACAGGTACTGAAGCTTTCTTT	CASSEGTGTEAFF
TRBV7-2	-	many	TRBJ1-3	TGTGCCAGCAGCTACGGCTGGGGCTCTGGAAACACCATATATTTT	CASSYGWGSGNTIYF
TRBV6-1	TRBD2	many	TRBJ2-1	TGTGCCACGGGACTAGCGGGAGACAATGAGCAGTTCTTC	CATGLAGDNEQFF
TRBV12-3/TRBV12-4	TRBD1	many	TRBJ1-1	TGTGCCAGCAGCCCAACAGGGGGGGGGGCCTGGGCTTTCTTT	CASSPTGGGAWAFF
TRBV10-1	TRBD2	many	TRBJ2-1	TGCGCCAGTGGACTAGCGGGAAGGGATGAGCAGTTCTTC	CASGLAGRDEQFF
TRBV4-1	TRBD1	many	TRBJ1-2	TGCGCCAGCAGCCGAGTGGACAGGGTAAAGGACTATGGCTACACCTTC	CASSRVDRVKDYGYTF
TRBV28	-	many	TRBJ1-1	TGTGCCAGCAGTTTAAGGCGCATGTCTATGAACACTGAAGCTTTCTTT	CASSLRRMSMNTEAFF
TRBV11-2	-	many	TRBJ2-7	TGTGCCAGCAGCTTAGAACTTGCAGGCGACGAGCAGTACTTC	CASSLELAGDEQYF
TRBV7-8	TRBD2	many	TRBJ2-1	TGTGCCAGCAGCTTAGAGAACAGGGGACTAGCGGGAGCTAATGAGCAGTTCTTC	CASSLENRGLAGANEQFF
TRBV5-1	TRBD1	many	TRBJ1-6	TGCGCCAGCAGCGAGAAGGGACAGAGCTATTCACCCCTCCACTTT	CASSEKGQSYSPLHF
TRBV2	TRBD1	many	TRBJ2-4	TGTGCCAGCTACAGACCAGGGGGAGTAGCCAAAAACATTCAGTACTTC	CASYRPGGVAKNIQYF
TRBV11-2	TRBD1	few	TRBJ1-2	TGTGCCAGCAGCATCGGACAGGGGGCCTATGGCTACACCTTC	CASSIGQGAYGYTF
TRBV5-8	-	-	TRBJ1-1	TGTGCCAGCAGCCCCCGGCGGAGCGACCGGGACACTGAAGCTTTCTTT	CASSPRRSDRDTEAFF
TRBV19	-	many	TRBJ1-5	TGTGCCAGTACTCAAGATCTACGCGGCAATCAGCCCCAGCATTTT	CASTQDLRGNQPQHF
TRBV20-1	TRBD1	many	TRBJ2-4	TGCAGTGCTAGTGAGGGGACAGGGAAAAACATTCAGTACTTC	CSASEGTGKNIQYF
TRBV6-1	TRBD1	-	TRBJ2-3	TGTTCCATAGCAGGGACAGGGGGCTCAAGTAGCACAGATACGCAGTATTTT	CSIAGTGGSSSTDTQYF
TRBV18	-	many	TRBJ2-1	TGTGCCAGCTCACCAACGGGAGTCAATGAGCAGTTCTTC	CASSPTGVNEQFF
TRBV5-1	TRBD1	-	TRBJ2-5	TGCGCCAGCACCCAAAGGGGGCCTGAAGAGACCCAGTACTTC	CASTQRGPEETQYF
TRBV15	-	many	TRBJ1-1	TGTGCCACCAGCACCAGGGGTGTGGCTGAAGCTTTCTTT	CATSTRGVAEAFF
TRBV7-2	-	many	TRBJ2-5	TGTGCCAGCACTCCGGGGGGCGTAGGGCAAGAGACCCAGTACTTC	CASTPGGVGQETQYF
TRBV7-8	TRBD1	many	TRBJ2-5	TGTGCCAGCAGCCTAGGACAGGTCAACTTCCAAGAGACCCAGTACTTC	CASSLGQVNFQETQYF